These 29 T cell receptor beta chains were all obtained from the same sample, sequenced in a study of cytomegalovirus exposure and HLA in healthy donors. PCR amplification relied on 60 Vbeta primers (plus 13 Jbeta primers). Sequencing was performed with immunoSEQ multiplex PCR; in TCRdb, only in-frame clones are kept and a portion is missing. Of more than 65,000 clones detected, 67% appear once; the ten largest clones hold approximately 7%. The specimen was PBMCs. The receptors originated from a woman between 45 and 60 years old in good health and CMV-seropositive.

The chain joins TRBV5-6 to TRBJ2-6; D uncertain. The CDR3 runs to 17 residues. V was pared by 0 bases and J by 2 bases, with 12 bases between. The germline CDR1 and CDR2 sequences are SGHDT and YYEEEE. The CDR3 is CASSLVSTYPGANVLTF. DNA of the CDR3: TGTGCCAGCAGCTTGGTGTCAACCTACCCTGGGGCCAACGTCCTGACTTTC. Drawing the rest from reference TRBV5-6 and TRBJ2-6, the complete variable domain is DAGVTQSPTHLIKTRGQQVTLRCSPKSGHDTVSWYQQALGQGPQFIFQYYEEEERQRGNFPDRFSGHQFPNYSSELNVNALLLGDSALYLCASSLVSTYPGANVLTFGAGSRLTVL.

The chain couples TRBV30 to TRBJ2-3; no firm D call. Germline lookup yields CDR1 GTSNPN and CDR2 SVGIG (reference sequence). The CDR3 is 11 residues long. The germline V and J ends were trimmed by 0 bases and 10 bases, with 8 bases remaining between them. The CDR3 region is CAWSVQSAQYF. The DNA for the CDR3 is TGTGCCTGGAGTGTACAGTCGGCGCAGTATTTT.

This clone was recorded only once. The J gene is TRBJ2-1, the V gene TRBV5-1; TRBD2 might be the D (6 bases). Trimming took off 0 bases at V and 6 bases at J, with 10 bases between the two ends. Germline V gene sequence: CDR1 SGHRS, CDR2 YFSETQ. The CDR3 loop spans 14 amino acids. The CDR3 protein is CASSLAGGGNEQFF. CDR3 coding DNA: TGCGCCAGCAGCTTGGCTGGGGGAGGCAATGAGCAGTTCTTC. Variable domain in full (rest from reference TRBV5-1 and TRBJ2-1): KAGVTQTPRYLIKTRGQQVTLSCSPISGHRSVSWYQQTPGQGLQFLFEYFSETQRNKGNFPGRFSGRQFSNSRSEMNVSTLELGDSALYLCASSLAGGGNEQFFGPGTRLTVL.

The chain combines TRBV5-6 with TRBJ1-5, with a tentative D call TRBD1 (5 bases). The germline V gene encodes CDR1 SGHDT and CDR2 YYEEEE. Trimming removed 4 bases at V and 4 bases at J, with 12 bases between. The length of the CDR3 is 14 residues. The CDR3 coding sequence is TGTGCCAGCAGCAGGGGCCCACCAAATCAGCCCCAGCATTTT. Translating it yields CASSRGPPNQPQHF.

CDR3 in DNA: TGTGCCAGCAGCCGGGGACAGGGAGGCTCCTATAATTCACCCCTCCACTTT. This encodes CASSRGQGGSYNSPLHF. This chain joins TRBV7-3 and TRBJ1-6, with 9 bases lining up with TRBD1. V dropped 5 bases and J dropped 0; count of bases not matched to a gene: 5. This CDR3 region has 17 residues. Germline values: CDR1 SGHTA, CDR2 FQGTGA.

The chain employs TRBV6-5 and TRBJ1-2, with 8 positions matching TRBD1. CDR1 is MNHEY and CDR2 is SVGAGI in the germline V gene. Trimming cost V 4 bases and J 4 bases; bases outside gene matches: 8. The CDR3 has 15 residues. CDR3 nucleotides: TGTGCCAGCAGTTCGCACAGGGGGATCAGCTATGGCTACACCTTC. As protein: CASSSHRGISYGYTF.

The table lists this clone with a few counts. The chain links TRBV10-2 to TRBJ2-7; D gene unclear. CDR1 is WSHSY, CDR2 SAAADI, per germline. V was trimmed by 3 bases and J by 4 bases, leaving 10 bases between them. This CDR3 spans 13 amino acids. The CDR3 nucleotides are TGCGCCAGCAGTGACGGGTCCAGTTACGAGCAGTACTTC. Translation gives CASSDGSSYEQYF.

The chain links TRBV27 to TRBJ1-5, with D perhaps matching TRBD1 (6 bases). Germline V gene lookup returns CDR1 MNHEY and CDR2 SMNVEV (reference sequence). V shed 2 bases and J shed 6 bases, with 11 bases lying between them. This CDR3 spans 14 amino acids. CDR3 nucleotide sequence: TGTGCCAGCAGTTTAGGTAGGGGGTCTCAGCCCCAGCATTTT. It is translated as CASSLGRGSQPQHF.

The chain carries TRBV6-6 and TRBJ2-3; D unresolved. This CDR3 spans 16 amino acids. Germline CDR1 is MNHNY and CDR2 is SVGAGI (reference sequence). V lost 2 bases to trimming and J lost 0 bases, with 12 bases between them. CDR3 region: CASSYGPISSTDTQYF. CDR3 nucleotides: TGTGCCAGCAGTTACGGGCCAATTTCTAGCACAGATACGCAGTATTTT.

V and J are TRBV10-2 and TRBJ1-1; D may be TRBD1 (6 bases). This CDR3 is built from 16 residues. The V gene's germline CDR1 is WSHSY and CDR2 SAAADI. Between the trimmed V and J ends, which lost 2 bases and 5 bases, there was a span of 18 bases. The CDR3 protein is CASSEVRPTGRTEAFF. CDR3 nucleotide sequence: TGCGCCAGCAGTGAGGTTCGTCCCACAGGGCGGACTGAAGCTTTCTTT.

The rearrangement links TRBV7-9 to TRBJ2-1; D is possibly TRBD2 (5 bases). The germline CDR1 and CDR2 sequences are SEHNR and FQNEAQ (reference sequence). The V and J ends lost 5 bases and 7 bases respectively, with 12 bases between them. The CDR3 consists of 13 residues. The CDR3 DNA reads as TGTGCCAGCAGCCCGGACTTGCGGAATGAGCAGTTCTTC. Encoded protein: CASSPDLRNEQFF.

The V gene is TRBV7-9, the J gene TRBJ1-3; D may be TRBD1 (6 bases). The germline V gene has CDR1 SEHNR and CDR2 FQNEAQ (reference sequence). Trimming took 2 bases from V and 6 from J, leaving 14 bases between them. The length of the CDR3 is 15 residues. For the CDR3, the DNA is TGTGCCAGCAGCTTAACCCGGGACAAAGTAAACACCATATATTTT. Amino acid sequence: CASSLTRDKVNTIYF.

The rearrangement uses TRBV12-5 and TRBJ1-2; the D gene is possibly TRBD1 (5 bases). The germline V gene has CDR1 LGHNT and CDR2 FRNRAP. The CDR3 is 12 residues long. Trimming stripped 4 bases from V and 8 bases from J, with 11 bases between. In DNA form, the CDR3 reads TGTGCTAGTGGTTCCTCCCGGGGGGGCTACACCTTC. Its translation: CASGSSRGGYTF.

The rearrangement links TRBV28 to TRBJ1-1; possible D gene TRBD1, 5 bases. This CDR3 region has 14 residues. Looked up from germline, CDR1 is MDHEN and CDR2 is SYDVKM. V lost 2 bases, J lost 6 bases, and 13 bases lay in between. This CDR3 is CASSLPLMTAEAFF. The CDR3 DNA sequence: TGTGCCAGCAGTTTACCCCTCATGACAGCTGAAGCTTTCTTT.

Here the CDR3 DNA reads TGTGCCAGCAGTTTCGGAGGGGCCTATAGCAATCAGCCCCAGCATTTT. Protein sequence: CASSFGGAYSNQPQHF. The chain has TRBV27 and TRBJ1-5, with D perhaps TRBD1 (5 bases). Germline V gene data show CDR1 as MNHEY and CDR2 as SMNVEV (reference sequence). The CDR3 length is 16 residues. V was cut by 3 bases and J by 0 bases, with 12 bases left in between.

The chain combines TRBV7-2 with TRBJ1-6; D is possibly TRBD1 (5 bases). The CDR3 has 12 amino acids. Trimming pared 5 bases from V and 8 bases from J, leaving 7 bases between. CDR1 and CDR2 (germline): SGHTA, FQGNSA. This CDR3 is CASSLRDSPLHF. DNA for the CDR3: TGTGCCAGCAGCCTCAGGGATTCACCCCTCCACTTT.

This chain joins TRBV9 and TRBJ2-7, with D possibly TRBD1 on 6 matching bases. Germline assignment: CDR1 SGDLS and CDR2 YYNGEE. The CDR3 extends over 14 amino acids. The germline V and J ends were trimmed by 2 bases and 2 bases, with 11 bases remaining between them. The CDR3 loop is CASSVRDITYEQYF. The CDR3 nucleotides are TGTGCCAGCAGCGTCCGGGACATAACCTACGAGCAGTACTTC.

The chain is built from TRBV6-1 and TRBJ1-5; tentatively, D is TRBD1 (5 bases). Trimming stripped 7 bases from V and 4 bases from J, with 17 bases between. The CDR3 length is 15 residues. CDR1 and CDR2 from the germline V gene are MNHNS and SASEGT. This CDR3 is CASTMTASLNQPQHF. CDR3 DNA: TGTGCCAGCACTATGACAGCTTCCTTAAATCAGCCCCAGCATTTT.

CDR3 sequence (DNA): TGTGCCAGCTCACCACCGAGAAGCAAATACCAAGAGACCCAGTACTTC. Translating gives CASSPPRSKYQETQYF. This chain uses TRBV18 with TRBJ2-5; unclear D gene. The V end lost 0 bases, the J end lost 0 bases, and 11 bases lay between the germline ends. Germline values: CDR1 KGHSH, CDR2 LQKENI. The CDR3 consists of 16 residues. The whole variable domain, remainder taken from reference TRBV18 and TRBJ2-5, is NAGVMQNPRHLVRRRGQEARLRCSPMKGHSHVYWYRQLPEEGLKFMVYLQKENIIDESGMPKERFSAEFPKEGPSILRIQQVVRGDSAAYFCASSPPRSKYQETQYFGPGTRLLVL.

This clone was seen only once. This rearrangement joins TRBV6-5 to TRBJ1-1; 10 bases are a match to TRBD1. CDR1 and CDR2 (germline): MNHEY, SVGAGI. Losses at the gene ends were 6 bases for V and 1 base for J; bases not matched to a gene: 5. The CDR3 is made up of 15 amino acids. The CDR3 sequence is CASSRTGGPNTEAFF. CDR3 coding DNA: TGTGCCAGCAGCCGGACAGGGGGACCGAACACTGAAGCTTTCTTT.

V usage is TRBV19 and J usage is TRBJ1-5; D unresolved. Trimming took off 4 bases at V and 0 bases at J, with 22 bases between the two ends. CDR3 length equals 19 residues. The germline gives CDR1 LNHDA, CDR2 SQIVND (reference sequence). CDR3 nucleotides: TGTGCCAGTAGTAAGGTTGAGGGTGATTTACGCAATAGCAATCAGCCCCAGCATTTT. Its translation: CASSKVEGDLRNSNQPQHF.

The chain has TRBV18 and TRBJ2-3; possible D gene TRBD2, 5 bases. The CDR3 spans 14 residues. Germline values: CDR1 KGHSH, CDR2 LQKENI. Between the trimmed V and J ends, which lost 5 bases and 2 bases, there was a span of 11 bases. The chain's CDR3 is CASSISGSTDTQYF. CDR3 DNA sequence: TGTGCCAGCTCAATAAGCGGATCCACAGATACGCAGTATTTT.

The chain combines TRBV5-1 with TRBJ1-1, with 9 bases identical to TRBD1. V was pared by 0 bases and J by 7 bases, with 13 bases of the junction left unmatched. This CDR3 spans 17 amino acids. From germline, CDR1 is SGHRS and CDR2 YFSETQ. The CDR3 loop is CASSLAPGTGRGVEAFF. The CDR3 DNA is TGCGCCAGCAGCTTGGCGCCCGGGACAGGGAGGGGGGTTGAAGCTTTCTTT.

The V gene is TRBV9, the J gene TRBJ2-7; 9 positions match TRBD1. Trimming cost V 1 base and J 5 bases; bases outside gene matches: 4. CDR1 SGDLS and CDR2 YYNGEE come from the germline V gene. CDR3 length equals 14 residues. For the CDR3, the DNA is TGTGCCAGCAGCGTATACAGGGGGCGTAACGAGCAGTACTTC. It translates to CASSVYRGRNEQYF.

The chain combines TRBV6-1 with TRBJ1-2; 8 bases match TRBD1. The CDR3 consists of 14 residues. Germline CDR1 MNHNS, CDR2 SASEGT. V lost 6 bases, J lost 4 bases, and 7 bases stayed unmatched. The CDR3 bases are TGTGCCAGCAGAACCCAGGGGGCTCTCTATGGCTACACCTTC. It is translated as CASRTQGALYGYTF.

V gene TRBV27 combines with J gene TRBJ1-2; the match to TRBD1 covers 9 bases. The CDR3 is 15 amino acids. The V and J ends lost 3 bases and 3 bases, in that order; junction bases with no gene match: 5. The germline V gene has CDR1 MNHEY and CDR2 SMNVEV (reference sequence). The chain's CDR3 is CASSFGDRAHYGYTF. The CDR3 DNA reads TGTGCCAGCAGTTTCGGGGACAGGGCTCACTATGGCTACACCTTC.

The V gene is TRBV7-9, the J gene TRBJ2-5; D is ambiguous. V lost 2 bases, J lost 5 bases, and 9 bases lay in between. The CDR3 runs to 13 residues. CDR1 and CDR2 (germline): SEHNR, FQNEAQ (reference sequence). The CDR3 loop reads CASSLIVKETQYF. The CDR3 bases are TGTGCCAGCAGCTTAATAGTTAAGGAGACCCAGTACTTC.

The V call is TRBV2, the J call TRBJ2-7, with TRBD2 matching 10 bases. The V and J ends lost 7 bases and 2 bases, in that order; junction bases with no gene match: 5. Germline CDR1 reads SNHLY; CDR2 reads FYNNEI. This CDR3 has 14 residues. CDR3 loop: CASNLAGAPYEQYF. DNA for the CDR3: TGTGCCAGCAACCTAGCGGGGGCCCCCTACGAGCAGTACTTC.

The chain joins TRBV19 to TRBJ1-1, with 9 nucleotides matching TRBD1. Trimming at V came to 6 bases and at J to 5 bases, leaving 7 bases not matched to a gene. The CDR3 runs 14 residues. Germline V gives CDR1 LNHDA, CDR2 SQIVND (reference sequence). The CDR3 loop reads CASRRDRENTEAFF. CDR3 DNA: TGTGCCAGTAGACGGGACAGGGAGAATACTGAAGCTTTCTTT.